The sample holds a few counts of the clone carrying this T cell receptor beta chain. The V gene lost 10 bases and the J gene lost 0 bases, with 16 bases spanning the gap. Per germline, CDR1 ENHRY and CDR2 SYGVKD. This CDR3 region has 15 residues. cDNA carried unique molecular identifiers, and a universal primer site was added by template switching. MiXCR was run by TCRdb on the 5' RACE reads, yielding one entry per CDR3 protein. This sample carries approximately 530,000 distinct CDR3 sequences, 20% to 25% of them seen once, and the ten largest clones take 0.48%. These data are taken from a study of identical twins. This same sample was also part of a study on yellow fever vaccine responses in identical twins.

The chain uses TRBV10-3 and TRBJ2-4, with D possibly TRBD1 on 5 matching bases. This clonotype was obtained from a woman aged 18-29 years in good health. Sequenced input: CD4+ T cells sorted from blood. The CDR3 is CATPQAIIAKNIQYF. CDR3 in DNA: TGTGCCACCCCACAGGCGATAATAGCCAAAAACATTCAGTACTTC.